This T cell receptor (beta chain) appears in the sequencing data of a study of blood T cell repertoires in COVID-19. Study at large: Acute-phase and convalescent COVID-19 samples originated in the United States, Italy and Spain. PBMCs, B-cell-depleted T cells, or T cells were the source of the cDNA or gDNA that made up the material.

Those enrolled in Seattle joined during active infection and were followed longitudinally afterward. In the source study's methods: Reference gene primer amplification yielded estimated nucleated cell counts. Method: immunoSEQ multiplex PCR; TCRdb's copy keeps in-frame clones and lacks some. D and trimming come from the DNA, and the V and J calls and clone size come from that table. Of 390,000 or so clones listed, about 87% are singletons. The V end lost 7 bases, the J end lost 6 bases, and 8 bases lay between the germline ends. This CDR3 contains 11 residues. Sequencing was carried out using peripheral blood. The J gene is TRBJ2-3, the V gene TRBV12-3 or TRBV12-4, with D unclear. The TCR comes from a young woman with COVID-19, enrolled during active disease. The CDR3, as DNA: TGTGCCAGCACCTTCGGGGATACGCAGTATTTT. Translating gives CASTFGDTQYF.